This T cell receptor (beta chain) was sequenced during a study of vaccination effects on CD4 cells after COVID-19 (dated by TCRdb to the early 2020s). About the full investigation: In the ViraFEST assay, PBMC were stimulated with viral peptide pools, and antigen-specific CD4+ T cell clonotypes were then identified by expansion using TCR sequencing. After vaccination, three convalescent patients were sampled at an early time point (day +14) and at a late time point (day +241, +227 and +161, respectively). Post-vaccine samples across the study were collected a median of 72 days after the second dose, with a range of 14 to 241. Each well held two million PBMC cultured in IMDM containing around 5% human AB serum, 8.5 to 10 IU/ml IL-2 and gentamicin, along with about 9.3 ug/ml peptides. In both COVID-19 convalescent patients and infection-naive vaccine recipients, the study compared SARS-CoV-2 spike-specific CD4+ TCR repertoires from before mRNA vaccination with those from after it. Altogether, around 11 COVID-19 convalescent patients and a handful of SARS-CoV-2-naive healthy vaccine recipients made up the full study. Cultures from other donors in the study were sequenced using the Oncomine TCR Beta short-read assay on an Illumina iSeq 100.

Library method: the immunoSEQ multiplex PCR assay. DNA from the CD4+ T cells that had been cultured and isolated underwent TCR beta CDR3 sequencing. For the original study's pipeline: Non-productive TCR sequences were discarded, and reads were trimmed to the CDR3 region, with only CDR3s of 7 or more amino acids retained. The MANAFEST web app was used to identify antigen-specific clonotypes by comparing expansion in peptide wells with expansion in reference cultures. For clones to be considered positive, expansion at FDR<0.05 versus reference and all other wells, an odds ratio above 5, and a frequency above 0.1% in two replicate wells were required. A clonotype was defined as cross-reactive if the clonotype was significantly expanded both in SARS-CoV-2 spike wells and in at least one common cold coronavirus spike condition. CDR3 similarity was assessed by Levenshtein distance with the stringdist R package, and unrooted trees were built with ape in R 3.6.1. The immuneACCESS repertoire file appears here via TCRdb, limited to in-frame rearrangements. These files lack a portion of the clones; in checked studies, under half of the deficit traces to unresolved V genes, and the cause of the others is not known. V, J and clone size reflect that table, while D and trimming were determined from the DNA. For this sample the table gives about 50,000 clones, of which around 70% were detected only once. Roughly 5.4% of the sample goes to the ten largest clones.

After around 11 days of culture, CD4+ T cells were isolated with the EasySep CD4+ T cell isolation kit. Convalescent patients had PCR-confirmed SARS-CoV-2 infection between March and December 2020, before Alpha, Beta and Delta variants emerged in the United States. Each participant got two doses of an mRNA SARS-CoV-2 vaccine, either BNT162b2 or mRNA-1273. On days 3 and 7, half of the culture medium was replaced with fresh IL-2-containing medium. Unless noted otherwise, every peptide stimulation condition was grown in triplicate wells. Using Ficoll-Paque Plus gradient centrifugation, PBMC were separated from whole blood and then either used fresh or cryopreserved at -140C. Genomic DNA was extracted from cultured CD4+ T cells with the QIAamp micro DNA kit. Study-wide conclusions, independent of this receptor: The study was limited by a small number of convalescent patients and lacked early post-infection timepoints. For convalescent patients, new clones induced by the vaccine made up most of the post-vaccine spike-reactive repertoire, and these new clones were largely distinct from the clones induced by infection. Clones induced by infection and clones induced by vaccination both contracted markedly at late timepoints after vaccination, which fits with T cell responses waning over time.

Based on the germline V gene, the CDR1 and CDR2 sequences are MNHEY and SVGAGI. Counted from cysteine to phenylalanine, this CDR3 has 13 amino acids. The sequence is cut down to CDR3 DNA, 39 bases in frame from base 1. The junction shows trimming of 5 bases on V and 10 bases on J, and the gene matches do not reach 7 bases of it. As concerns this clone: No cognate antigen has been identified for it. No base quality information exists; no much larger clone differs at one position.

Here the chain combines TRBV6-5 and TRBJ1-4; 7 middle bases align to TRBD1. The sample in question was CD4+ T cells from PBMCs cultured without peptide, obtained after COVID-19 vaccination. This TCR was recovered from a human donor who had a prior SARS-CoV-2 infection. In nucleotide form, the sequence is TGTGCCAGCAGTCAACAGGGGCGGGGAAAACTGTTTTTT. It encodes CASSQQGRGKLFF.